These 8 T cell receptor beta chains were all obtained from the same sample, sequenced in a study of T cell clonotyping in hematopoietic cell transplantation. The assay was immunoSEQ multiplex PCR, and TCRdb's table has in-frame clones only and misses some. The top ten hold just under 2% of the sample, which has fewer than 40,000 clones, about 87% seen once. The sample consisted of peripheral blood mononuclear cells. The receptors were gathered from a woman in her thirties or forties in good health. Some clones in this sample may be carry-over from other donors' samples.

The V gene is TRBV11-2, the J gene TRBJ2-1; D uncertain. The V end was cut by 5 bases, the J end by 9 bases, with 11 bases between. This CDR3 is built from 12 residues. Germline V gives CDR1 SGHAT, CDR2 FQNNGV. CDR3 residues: CASSPWRAEQFF. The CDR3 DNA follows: TGTGCCAGCAGCCCCTGGCGCGCTGAGCAGTTCTTC.

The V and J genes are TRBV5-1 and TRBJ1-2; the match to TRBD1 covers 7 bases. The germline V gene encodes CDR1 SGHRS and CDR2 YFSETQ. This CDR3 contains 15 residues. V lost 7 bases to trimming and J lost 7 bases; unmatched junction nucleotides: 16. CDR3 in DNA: TGCGCCAGCGACTGTCCCGGGGCAGAGGGGGCTGGCTACACCTTC. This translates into CASDCPGAEGAGYTF.

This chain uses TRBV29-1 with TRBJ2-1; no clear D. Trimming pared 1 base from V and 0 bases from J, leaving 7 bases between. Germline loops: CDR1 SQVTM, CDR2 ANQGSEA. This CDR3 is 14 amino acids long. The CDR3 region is CSVEAAVSYNEQFF. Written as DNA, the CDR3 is TGCAGCGTTGAAGCGGCGGTCTCCTACAATGAGCAGTTCTTC.

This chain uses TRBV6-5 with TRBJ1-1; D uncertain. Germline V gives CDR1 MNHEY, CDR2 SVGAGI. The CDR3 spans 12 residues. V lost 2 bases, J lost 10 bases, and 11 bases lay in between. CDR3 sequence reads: CASSYRDVRAFF. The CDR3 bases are TGTGCCAGCAGTTACCGGGATGTAAGAGCTTTCTTT.

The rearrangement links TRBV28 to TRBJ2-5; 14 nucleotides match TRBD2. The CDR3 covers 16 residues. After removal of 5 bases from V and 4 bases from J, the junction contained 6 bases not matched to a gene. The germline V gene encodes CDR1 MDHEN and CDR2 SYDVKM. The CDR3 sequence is CASSQGLAGGGETQYF. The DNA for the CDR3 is TGTGCCAGCAGTCAAGGACTAGCGGGGGGAGGAGAGACCCAGTACTTC.

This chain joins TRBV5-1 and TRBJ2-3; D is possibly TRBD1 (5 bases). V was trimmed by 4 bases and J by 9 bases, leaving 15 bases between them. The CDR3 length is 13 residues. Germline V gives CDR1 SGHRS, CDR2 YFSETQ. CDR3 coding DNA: TGCGCCAGCAGCAGAATCAGGGCTGAAACGCAGTATTTT. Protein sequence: CASSRIRAETQYF.

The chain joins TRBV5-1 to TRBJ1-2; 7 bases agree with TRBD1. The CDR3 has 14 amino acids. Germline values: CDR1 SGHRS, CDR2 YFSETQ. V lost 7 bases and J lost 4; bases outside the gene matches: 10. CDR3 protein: CASGTTGAGYGYTF. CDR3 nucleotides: TGCGCCAGCGGGACCACAGGGGCCGGCTATGGCTACACCTTC. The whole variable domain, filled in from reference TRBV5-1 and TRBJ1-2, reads KAGVTQTPRYLIKTRGQQVTLSCSPISGHRSVSWYQQTPGQGLQFLFEYFSETQRNKGNFPGRFSGRQFSNSRSEMNVSTLELGDSALYLCASGTTGAGYGYTFGSGTRLTVV.

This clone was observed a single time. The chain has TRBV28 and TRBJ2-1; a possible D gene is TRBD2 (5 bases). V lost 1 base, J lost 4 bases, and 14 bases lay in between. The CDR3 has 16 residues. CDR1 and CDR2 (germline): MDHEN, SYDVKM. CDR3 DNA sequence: TGTGCCAGCAGTTTATCGTCCAGCGGAGGTTACAATGAGCAGTTCTTC. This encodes CASSLSSSGGYNEQFF.